This T cell receptor (beta chain) was retrieved from a study of identical twins. General observations from the study: Carriage of fewer insertions was seen in abundant cord blood beta clonotypes, whereas memory repertoires showed none. The study found that models underestimated out-of-frame TCR alpha sharing in monozygotic twins. Compared with unrelated sharing, twin-shared out-of-frame alpha sequences had more low-probability sequences.

The CDR3 is 13 residues long. CDR1 and CDR2 (germline): LGHDT, YNNKEL (reference sequence). V was shortened by 4 bases and J by 5 bases, with 11 bases between the two germline ends. Template switching, a step in the protocol, added a universal primer site, and cDNA carried unique molecular identifiers. TCRdb used MiXCR to reprocess the 5' RACE reads, holding one entry per CDR3 protein. Of under 300,000 distinct CDR3 sequences listed, around an eighth are singletons. As for this clonotype: The antigen is undetermined.

The receptor was derived from a young woman in good health. The chain combines TRBV3-1 with TRBJ1-1, with a weak D call TRBD1 (6 bases). The specimen sequenced was memory (CD45RO+) T cells sorted from blood. The CDR3 nucleotides read TGTGCCAGCAGCCTTACCAGGGGAACTGAAGCTTTCTTT. Translation: CASSLTRGTEAFF.